The 26 T cell receptor beta chains given below trace back to one sample, sequenced in a study of siplizumab effects on memory and regulatory T cells. Some clones are missing from TCRdb's copy, which holds only in-frame ones; the method was immunoSEQ multiplex PCR. Among about 100,000 clones listed, just under 95% were seen once. Material for sequencing was non-Treg CD4+ T cells sorted from blood. The receptors shown here come from a human donor in good health.

The J gene is TRBJ1-2, the V gene TRBV21-1. TRBV21-1 constitutes a pseudogene. The CDR3 is 14 residues long. DNA for the CDR3: TGTGCCAGCAGCAAAGGCAAGGGGGGATATGGCTACACCTTC. Amino acids: CASSKGKGGYGYTF.

This chain joins TRBV11-2 and TRBJ2-1, with 7 bases identical to TRBD2. The CDR3 is 15 residues long. In germline, CDR1 is SGHAT, CDR2 FQNNGV. V trimming: 3 bases; J trimming: 5 bases; junction bases outside the gene matches: 7. The CDR3 DNA reads TGTGCCAGCAGCTTTTCACTAGCGAATAACAATGAGCAGTTCTTC. Translation: CASSFSLANNNEQFF. The variable domain in full, completed from reference TRBV11-2 and TRBJ2-1, reads EAGVAQSPRYKIIEKRQSVAFWCNPISGHATLYWYQQILGQGPKLLIQFQNNGVVDDSQLPKDRFSAERLKGVDSTLKIQPAKLEDSAVYLCASSFSLANNNEQFFGPGTRLTVL.

V is TRBV6-6 and J is TRBJ1-6; TRBD1 agrees at 7 bases. The length of the CDR3 is 13 residues. Germline values: CDR1 MNHNY, CDR2 SVGAGI (reference sequence). With 5 bases clipped from V and 5 bases from J, the junction kept 0 bases outside the gene matches. The CDR3 is CASSGTDNSPLHF. The CDR3 DNA sequence: TGTGCCAGCAGTGGGACAGATAATTCACCCCTCCACTTT.

The rearrangement links TRBV25-1 to TRBJ2-1; D not certain. V lost 3 bases and J lost 7, with 16 bases in between. This CDR3 is 15 amino acids long. Germline V gene data show CDR1 as MGHDK and CDR2 as SYGVNS. CDR3 in amino acids: CASSEARLGENEQFF. In DNA form, the CDR3 reads TGTGCCAGCAGTGAGGCTAGACTTGGAGAGAATGAGCAGTTCTTC.

V gene TRBV28 combines with J gene TRBJ1-1; maybe TRBD1 (5 bases). Trimming left V 7 bases short and J 4 bases short, with 22 bases between. From germline, CDR1 is MDHEN and CDR2 SYDVKM. The CDR3 runs 16 residues. The CDR3 loop is CASTRAAGRLGTEAFF. CDR3 DNA sequence: TGTGCCAGCACCAGGGCTGCAGGCAGATTGGGCACTGAAGCTTTCTTT.

The CDR3 loop is CASSQASGNTDTQYF. The DNA for the CDR3 is TGCGCCAGCAGCCAAGCTAGCGGGAACACAGATACGCAGTATTTT. The chain combines TRBV4-1 with TRBJ2-3; 9 bases agree with TRBD2. Germline V gene sequence: CDR1 MGHRA, CDR2 YSYEKL. CDR3 length: 15 residues. With 1 base clipped from V and 2 bases from J, the junction kept 1 base outside the gene matches.

V is TRBV5-5 and J is TRBJ1-1; D is ambiguous. V dropped 5 bases and J dropped 0 bases, with 14 bases sitting between them. This CDR3 comprises 15 residues. Germline CDR1 is SGHKS and CDR2 is YYEKEE (reference sequence). CDR3 sequence: CASSRLGSVNTEAFF. The CDR3 DNA reads TGTGCCAGCAGTCGTTTGGGGTCGGTGAACACTGAAGCTTTCTTT. Full variable domain (rest looked up from reference TRBV5-5 and TRBJ1-1): DAGVTQSPTHLIKTRGQQVTLRCSPISGHKSVSWYQQVLGQGPQFIFQYYEKEERGRGNFPDRFSARQFPNYSSELNVNALLLGDSALYLCASSRLGSVNTEAFFGQGTRLTVV.

The chain uses TRBV6-6 and TRBJ1-2, with 10 bases fitting TRBD1. The V gene's germline CDR1 is MNHNY and CDR2 SVGAGI (reference sequence). CDR3 size: 11 residues. J gave up 6 bases and V 11 bases, and 3 bases lay outside the gene matches. The CDR3 nucleotides read TGTGCCGGAGGACAGGGGGATGGCTACACCTTC. Protein sequence: CAGGQGDGYTF.

The chain uses TRBV5-1 and TRBJ2-7; 7 nucleotides align to TRBD1. With V trimmed by 3 bases and J by 0 bases, 3 bases remained unmatched. The CDR3 covers 14 residues. The V gene's germline CDR1 is SGHRS and CDR2 YFSETQ. CDR3 sequence (DNA): TGCGCCAGCAGCTCTTACAGGGGCTCCTACGAGCAGTACTTC. This translates into CASSSYRGSYEQYF. The variable domain in full, with the rest retrieved from reference TRBV5-1 and TRBJ2-7, is KAGVTQTPRYLIKTRGQQVTLSCSPISGHRSVSWYQQTPGQGLQFLFEYFSETQRNKGNFPGRFSGRQFSNSRSEMNVSTLELGDSALYLCASSSYRGSYEQYFGPGTRLTVT.

The V gene is TRBV19, the J gene TRBJ2-1, with a weak D call TRBD2 (6 bases). Trimming pared 3 bases from V and 14 bases from J, leaving 17 bases between. The CDR3 sequence is 13 residues long. CDR1 is LNHDA and CDR2 is SQIVND in the germline V gene (reference sequence). CDR3 sequence (DNA): TGTGCCAGTAGTATTTCTTCCTCCGGACTAAAGTTCTTC. Encoded protein: CASSISSSGLKFF. The whole variable domain, remainder taken from reference TRBV19 and TRBJ2-1, is DGGITQSPKYLFRKEGQNVTLSCEQNLNHDAMYWYRQDPGQGLRLIYYSQIVNDFQKGDIAEGYSVSREKKESFPLTVTSAQKNPTAFYLCASSISSSGLKFFGPGTRLTVL.

The chain uses TRBV6-1 and TRBJ2-3; unclear D gene. CDR3 size: 11 residues. CDR1 and CDR2 from the germline V gene are MNHNS and SASEGT. Trimming cost V 6 bases and J 6 bases, with 7 bases left between them. CDR3 loop: CASSVTDTQYF. The CDR3 DNA reads TGTGCCAGCAGCGTAACGGATACGCAGTATTTT.

This chain links TRBV9 with TRBJ2-3; D is ambiguous. CDR1 is SGDLS, CDR2 YYNGEE, per germline. This CDR3 region has 15 residues. V was cut by 0 bases and J by 2 bases, with 10 bases left in between. CDR3 amino acids: CASSVVTGFTDTQYF. The CDR3 DNA follows: TGTGCCAGCAGCGTAGTTACTGGGTTCACAGATACGCAGTATTTT.

The V and J genes are TRBV14 and TRBJ2-7, with unresolved D. CDR1 is SGHDN, CDR2 FVKESK, per germline. The CDR3 is 13 residues long. V gave up 1 base and J gave up 3 bases, with 7 bases separating them. In DNA form, the CDR3 reads TGTGCCAGCAGCCAAGGACTTAACTACGAGCAGTACTTC. It yields the protein CASSQGLNYEQYF.

The V and J genes are TRBV28 and TRBJ2-7, with D possibly being TRBD1 (5 bases). Germline assignment: CDR1 MDHEN and CDR2 SYDVKM. V lost 2 bases, J lost 0 bases, and 11 bases lay in between. CDR3 size: 15 residues. This chain's CDR3 is CASSLKGIPSYEQYF. In DNA form, the CDR3 reads TGTGCCAGCAGTTTAAAGGGGATCCCCTCCTACGAGCAGTACTTC. The full variable domain, its missing parts supplied by reference TRBV28 and TRBJ2-7, is DVKVTQSSRYLVKRTGEKVFLECVQDMDHENMFWYRQDPGLGLRLIYFSYDVKMKEKGDIPEGYSVSREKKERFSLILESASTNQTSMYLCASSLKGIPSYEQYFGPGTRLTVT.

CDR3: CAWSVHSGGIYEQYF. The CDR3 nucleotides read TGTGCCTGGAGTGTACATAGCGGGGGAATCTACGAGCAGTACTTC. The V gene is TRBV30, the J gene TRBJ2-7; 9 bases match TRBD2. V shed 0 bases, J shed 3 bases, and the junction held 6 bases outside the gene matches. CDR3 length equals 15 residues. Germline assignment: CDR1 GTSNPN and CDR2 SVGIG (reference sequence).

The genes are TRBV5-1 and TRBJ2-5; no reliable D call. The CDR3 is 15 amino acids. Germline assignment: CDR1 SGHRS and CDR2 YFSETQ. V was cut by 0 bases and J by 5 bases, with 14 bases left in between. CDR3 nucleotide sequence: TGCGCCAGCAGCTTGGAGGGTAGCAACGGGGAGACCCAGTACTTC. This sequence encodes CASSLEGSNGETQYF.

This clone was found a few times. The rearrangement joins TRBV19 to TRBJ2-1; maybe TRBD2 (6 bases). V dropped 0 bases and J dropped 4 bases, with 16 bases sitting between them. Germline lookup yields CDR1 LNHDA and CDR2 SQIVND (reference sequence). This CDR3 region has 17 residues. CDR3 in amino acids: CASSIDGVGGSYNEQFF. CDR3 in DNA: TGTGCCAGTAGTATAGATGGAGTCGGAGGGAGTTACAATGAGCAGTTCTTC.

Turning to this clone: An end of the junction differs from the germline gene, which may be a read error. The chain joins TRBV4-1 to TRBJ2-1, with 11 bases fitting TRBD2. The length of the CDR3 is 18 residues. Per germline, CDR1 MGHRA and CDR2 YSYEKL. The CDR3 loop reads CASSQDGTSGTPSNGQFF. The CDR3 coding sequence is TGCGCCAGCAGCCAAGACGGGACTAGCGGAACCCCCTCCAATGGGCAGTTCTTC.

The chain employs TRBV28 and TRBJ2-7; TRBD1 matches at 8 bases. Germline V gene lookup returns CDR1 MDHEN and CDR2 SYDVKM. The ends lost 6 bases at V and 0 bases at J; junction bases unmatched: 7. This CDR3 comprises 15 residues. The DNA of the CDR3 is TGTGCCAGCAGAACGACAGGGGCCAGCTCCTACGAGCAGTACTTC. Translated, it gives CASRTTGASSYEQYF.

The chain has TRBV18 and TRBJ1-1; D gene ambiguous. This CDR3 has 14 amino acids. Trimming left V 3 bases short and J 3 bases short, with 11 bases between. Germline assignment: CDR1 KGHSH and CDR2 LQKENI. The CDR3 DNA reads TGTGCCAGCTCACCTCGGATAGCGGACACTGAAGCTTTCTTT. Protein product: CASSPRIADTEAFF.

This sequence joins TRBV5-1 and TRBJ1-1; D not resolved. Germline V gene sequence: CDR1 SGHRS, CDR2 YFSETQ. The CDR3 runs 14 residues. Trimming took off 3 bases at V and 1 base at J, with 10 bases between the two ends. The CDR3 loop is CASSYGPSNTEAFF. The CDR3 nucleotides read TGCGCCAGCAGCTACGGACCGTCGAACACTGAAGCTTTCTTT. Looking up the rest from reference TRBV5-1 and TRBJ1-1 gives the full variable domain: KAGVTQTPRYLIKTRGQQVTLSCSPISGHRSVSWYQQTPGQGLQFLFEYFSETQRNKGNFPGRFSGRQFSNSRSEMNVSTLELGDSALYLCASSYGPSNTEAFFGQGTRLTVV.

The rearrangement joins TRBV9 to TRBJ1-3; D remains unclear. This CDR3 is 14 amino acids long. Germline CDR1 SGDLS, CDR2 YYNGEE. V lost 2 bases, J lost 1 base, and 7 bases lay in between. The CDR3 sequence is CASSVPDSGNTIYF. As DNA, the CDR3 is TGTGCCAGCAGCGTTCCAGATTCTGGAAACACCATATATTTT.

This sequence joins TRBV25-1 and TRBJ2-5; either TRBD1 or TRBD2 may supply D (5 bases each). Per germline, CDR1 MGHDK and CDR2 SYGVNS. The CDR3 is 17 amino acids. Trimming took off 3 bases at V and 3 bases at J, with 20 bases between the two ends. In DNA form, the CDR3 reads TGTGCCAGCAGTGATGTTCTTGGGACCCTGTTGGAAGAGACCCAGTACTTC. Translated, it gives CASSDVLGTLLEETQYF.

The chain recombines TRBV19 with TRBJ1-2; perhaps TRBD1 as D (6 bases). The V end was cut by 3 bases, the J end by 4 bases, with 12 bases between. The CDR3 consists of 14 residues. Per the germline V gene, CDR1 is LNHDA and CDR2 is SQIVND (reference sequence). The CDR3 loop reads CASSITRTVYGYTF. The CDR3 DNA reads TGTGCCAGTAGTATTACTCGGACAGTCTATGGCTACACCTTC.

The rearrangement links TRBV5-1 to TRBJ2-7; 9 bases line up with TRBD1. Germline CDR1 SGHRS, CDR2 YFSETQ. The J segment lost 6 bases and the V segment lost 4 bases, leaving 5 bases of the junction unmatched. This CDR3 is built from 13 residues. The CDR3 nucleotides read TGCGCCAGCAGCCCCGGACAGGGGCGCGAGCAGTACTTC. The encoded protein is CASSPGQGREQYF. Full variable domain (outside the CDR3, taken from reference TRBV5-1 and TRBJ2-7): KAGVTQTPRYLIKTRGQQVTLSCSPISGHRSVSWYQQTPGQGLQFLFEYFSETQRNKGNFPGRFSGRQFSNSRSEMNVSTLELGDSALYLCASSPGQGREQYFGPGTRLTVT.

The chain links TRBV9 to TRBJ2-7; no reliable D call. The germline V and J ends were trimmed by 0 bases and 2 bases, with 9 bases remaining between them. This CDR3 region has 14 residues. Germline V gene lookup returns CDR1 SGDLS and CDR2 YYNGEE. The CDR3: CASSVGKGAYEQYF. In DNA, the CDR3 is TGTGCCAGCAGCGTAGGTAAGGGTGCCTACGAGCAGTACTTC.